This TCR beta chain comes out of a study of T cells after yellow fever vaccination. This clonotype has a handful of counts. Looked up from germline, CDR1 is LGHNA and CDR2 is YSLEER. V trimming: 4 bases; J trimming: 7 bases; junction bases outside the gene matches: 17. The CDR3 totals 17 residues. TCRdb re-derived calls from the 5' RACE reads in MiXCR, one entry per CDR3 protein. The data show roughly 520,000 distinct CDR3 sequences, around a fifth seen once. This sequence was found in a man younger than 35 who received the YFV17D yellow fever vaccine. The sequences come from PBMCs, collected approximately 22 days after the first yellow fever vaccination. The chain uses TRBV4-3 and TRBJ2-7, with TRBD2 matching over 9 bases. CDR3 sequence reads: CASSLPGWVAGANEQYF. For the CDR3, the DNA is TGCGCCAGCAGCCTACCAGGGTGGGTAGCGGGGGCTAATGAGCAGTACTTC.